Listed below are T cell receptor beta chains from one sample, sequenced in a study of shared clonotypes between healthy human individuals. The assay was immunoSEQ multiplex PCR, and TCRdb's table has in-frame clones only and misses some. The sample includes roughly 2 million clones, approximately 94% of them seen just once. Sequences were obtained from naive CD8+ T cells sorted from blood. These receptors were collected from a man between 18 and 35 years old in good health. The CDR3 runs from the conserved cysteine through the conserved F or W. The D gene is left open where the match is weak.

14	-	TRBJ1-4	TRBV28	TGTGCCAGCAGTTTCCGGGCAGGGAATGAAAAACTGTTTTTT	CASSFRAGNEKLFF
13	TRBD1	TRBJ2-7	TRBV11-2	TGTGCCAGCAGCCCCACAGGGGCCGACGAGCAGTACTTC	CASSPTGADEQYF
14	-	TRBJ2-1	TRBV5-4	TGTGCCTGGGGGGACAGCGGGGTCTACAATGAGCAGTTCTTC	CAWGDSGVYNEQFF
14	-	TRBJ2-3	TRBV25-1	TGTGCCAGCAGTGAACACGGGGGGCCAGATACGCAGTATTTT	CASSEHGGPDTQYF
15	TRBD2	TRBJ2-3	TRBV27	TGTGCCAGCGGGCGGGGGGCTAATGGAAAAGATACGCAGTATTTT	CASGRGANGKDTQYF
14	-	TRBJ1-4	TRBV28	TGTGCCAGCAGTTTGCCGTTGGTGGGCGAAAAACTGTTTTTT	CASSLPLVGEKLFF
14	-	TRBJ2-7	TRBV9	TGTGCCAGCAGCGTCGGGGCACTGAACTACGAGCAGTACTTC	CASSVGALNYEQYF
15	-	TRBJ1-2	TRBV6-5	TGTGCCAGCAGTTACTCGATACGGGGAGGCTATGGCTACACCTTC	CASSYSIRGGYGYTF
14	TRBD2	TRBJ2-5	TRBV4-2	TGTGCCAGCAGCCAAGCGGGGGGGTGGGAGACCCAGTACTTC	CASSQAGGWETQYF
16	-	TRBJ2-7	TRBV28	TGTGCCAGCAGTTGGTCCCCGACGGAGAGCTCCTACGAGCAGTACTTC	CASSWSPTESSYEQYF
14	-	TRBJ1-1	TRBV19	TGTGCCAGTAGTATAGGAGGGGGAAGCACTGAAGCTTTCTTT	CASSIGGGSTEAFF
18	TRBD2	TRBJ2-5	TRBV7-8	TGTGCCAGCAGCCAGAGGTCATCGGGGGGGGGCGGAAAAGAGACCCAGTACTTC	CASSQRSSGGGGKETQYF